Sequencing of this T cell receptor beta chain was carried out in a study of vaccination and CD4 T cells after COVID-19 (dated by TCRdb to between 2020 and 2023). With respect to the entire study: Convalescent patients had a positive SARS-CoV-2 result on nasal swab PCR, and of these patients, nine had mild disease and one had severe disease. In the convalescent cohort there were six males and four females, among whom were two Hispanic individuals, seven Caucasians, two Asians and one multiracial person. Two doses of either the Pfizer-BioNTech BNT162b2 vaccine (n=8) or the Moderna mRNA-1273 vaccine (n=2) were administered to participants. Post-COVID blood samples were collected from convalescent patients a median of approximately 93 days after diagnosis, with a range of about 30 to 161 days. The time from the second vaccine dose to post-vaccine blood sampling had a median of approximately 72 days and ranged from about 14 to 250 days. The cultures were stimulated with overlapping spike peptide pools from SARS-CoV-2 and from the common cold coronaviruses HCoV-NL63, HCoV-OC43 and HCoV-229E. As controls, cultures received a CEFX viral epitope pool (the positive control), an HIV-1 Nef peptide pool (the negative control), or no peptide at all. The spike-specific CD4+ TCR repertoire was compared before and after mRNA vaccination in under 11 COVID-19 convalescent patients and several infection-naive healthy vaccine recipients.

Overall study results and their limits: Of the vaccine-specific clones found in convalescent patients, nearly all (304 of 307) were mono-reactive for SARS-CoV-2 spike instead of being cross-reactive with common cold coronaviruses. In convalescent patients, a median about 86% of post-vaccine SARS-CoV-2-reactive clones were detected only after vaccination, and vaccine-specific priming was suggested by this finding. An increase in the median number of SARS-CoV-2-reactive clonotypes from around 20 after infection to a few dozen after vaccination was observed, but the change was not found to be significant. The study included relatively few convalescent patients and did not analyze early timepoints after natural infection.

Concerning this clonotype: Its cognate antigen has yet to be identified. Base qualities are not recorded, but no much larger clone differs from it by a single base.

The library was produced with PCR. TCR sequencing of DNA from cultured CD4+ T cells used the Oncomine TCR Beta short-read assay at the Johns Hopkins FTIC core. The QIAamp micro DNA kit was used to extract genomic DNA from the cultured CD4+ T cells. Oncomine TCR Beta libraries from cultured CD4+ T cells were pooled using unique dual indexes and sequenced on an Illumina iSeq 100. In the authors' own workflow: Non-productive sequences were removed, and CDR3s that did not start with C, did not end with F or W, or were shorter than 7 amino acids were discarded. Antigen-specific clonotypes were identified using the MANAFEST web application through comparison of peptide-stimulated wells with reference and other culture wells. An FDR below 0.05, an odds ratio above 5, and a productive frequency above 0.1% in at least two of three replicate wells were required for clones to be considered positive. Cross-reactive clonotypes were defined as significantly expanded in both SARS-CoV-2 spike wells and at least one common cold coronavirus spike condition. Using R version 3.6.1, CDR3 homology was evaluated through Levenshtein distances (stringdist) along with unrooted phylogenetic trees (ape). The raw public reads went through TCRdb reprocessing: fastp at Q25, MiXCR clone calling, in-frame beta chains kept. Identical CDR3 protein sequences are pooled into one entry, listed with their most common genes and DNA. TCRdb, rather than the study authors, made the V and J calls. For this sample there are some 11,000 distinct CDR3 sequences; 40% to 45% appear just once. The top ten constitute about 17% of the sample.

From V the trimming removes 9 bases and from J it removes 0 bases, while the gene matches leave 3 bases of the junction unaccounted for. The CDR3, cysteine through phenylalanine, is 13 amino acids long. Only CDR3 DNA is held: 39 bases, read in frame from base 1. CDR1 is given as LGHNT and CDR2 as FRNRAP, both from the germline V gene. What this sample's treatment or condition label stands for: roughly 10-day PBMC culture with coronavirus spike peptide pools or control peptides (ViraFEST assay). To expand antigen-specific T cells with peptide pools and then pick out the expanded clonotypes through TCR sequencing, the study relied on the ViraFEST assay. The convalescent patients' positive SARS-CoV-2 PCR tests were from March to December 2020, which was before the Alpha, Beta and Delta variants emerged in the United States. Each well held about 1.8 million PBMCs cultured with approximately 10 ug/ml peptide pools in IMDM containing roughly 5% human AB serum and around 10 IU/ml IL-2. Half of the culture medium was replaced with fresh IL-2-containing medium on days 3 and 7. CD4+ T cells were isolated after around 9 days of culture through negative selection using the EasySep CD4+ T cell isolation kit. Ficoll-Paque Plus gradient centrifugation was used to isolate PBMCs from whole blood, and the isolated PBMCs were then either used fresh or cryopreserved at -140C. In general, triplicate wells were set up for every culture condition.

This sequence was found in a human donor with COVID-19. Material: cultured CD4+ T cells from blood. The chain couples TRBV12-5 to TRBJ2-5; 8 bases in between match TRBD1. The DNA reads TGTGCTAGCATGACAGGGGACCAAGAGACCCAGTACTTC. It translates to CASMTGDQETQYF.